Listed below are T cell receptor beta chains from one sample, sequenced in a study of T cells in Graves' hyperthyroidism and ophthalmopathy. TCRdb used MiXCR to reprocess the multiplex PCR reads, holding one entry per CDR3 protein. The profile shows a few hundred thousand distinct CDR3 sequences, about 16% of them singletons. The sequenced material came from blood. The receptors were sampled from a man aged 35 to 55 with Graves' hyperthyroidism. Each CDR3 is given with its conserved first and last residue. A D gene is named only where the DNA matches it firmly. A row's size may be missing; if present it is once, few, many or a size class.

v_gene	len	d_gene	abundance	j_gene	CDR3aa	CDR3nt
TRBV2	13	-	many	TRBJ1-1	CASSAVMGTEAFF	TGTGCCAGCAGTGCGGTAATGGGCACTGAAGCTTTCTTT
TRBV2	14	-	many	TRBJ2-5	CASSGVSSVETQYF	TGTGCCAGCAGTGGCGTGAGTAGCGTGGAGACCCAGTACTTC
TRBV27	12	-	-	TRBJ2-5	CASRGAGQTQYF	TGTGCCAGCAGGGGGGCCGGCCAGACCCAGTACTTC
TRBV5-1	14	-	-	TRBJ2-1	CASSSSGWDNEQFF	TGCGCCAGCAGTTCCAGCGGGTGGGACAATGAGCAGTTCTTC
TRBV20-1	18	-	many	TRBJ1-2	CSARSPGEWKELIYGYTF	TGCAGTGCTAGGAGCCCAGGGGAGTGGAAAGAACTTATCTATGGCTACACCTTC
TRBV5-6	15	-	few	TRBJ1-3	CASSSTHRAGNTIYF	TGTGCCAGCAGCTCGACTCACAGGGCCGGAAACACCATATATTTT
TRBV2	14	TRBD1	few	TRBJ2-7	CASRVGRGYVEQYF	TGTGCCAGCAGAGTCGGCAGGGGGTACGTGGAGCAGTACTTC
TRBV20-1	12	-	many	TRBJ1-3	CSAPRDGNTIYF	TGCAGTGCTCCTAGGGATGGAAACACCATATATTTT
TRBV15	18	TRBD2	-	TRBJ2-3	CATSRDTLAGGQTDTQYF	TGTGCCACCAGCAGAGATACCCTAGCGGGGGGCCAGACAGATACGCAGTATTTT
TRBV7-9	15	-	many	TRBJ1-4	CASSPQGGTNEKLFF	TGTGCCAGCAGCCCCCAGGGCGGGACTAATGAAAAACTGTTTTTT
TRBV2	15	TRBD1	many	TRBJ2-5	CASSVQGAAGETQYF	TGTGCCAGCAGTGTACAGGGGGCAGCGGGGGAGACCCAGTACTTC